The rows below give T cell receptor beta chains drawn from one sample of a study of post-analysis software for immune sequencing data. TCRdb analysed the PCR reads with MiXCR anew, one entry per CDR3 protein. The data show about 760,000 distinct CDR3 sequences, 25% to 30% seen once. The sequencing input was blood. Receptors were obtained from a girl aged 10-17 years with multiple sclerosis. The CDR3 runs from the conserved cysteine through the conserved F or W. Each record gives: clone size, V gene, J gene, D gene, CDR3 protein, CDR3 DNA. The D gene is left open where the match is weak. Size tells how often a clone was seen (once, few, many) or the class of an expanded clone, and some rows leave it out.

clone_size: NA; v_call: TRBV7-2; j_call: TRBJ2-7; d_call: NA; cdr3_aa: CASSHGAREQYF; cdr3_nt: TGTGCCAGCAGCCACGGGGCTCGGGAGCAGTACTTC
clone_size: few; v_call: TRBV2; j_call: TRBJ2-3; d_call: NA; cdr3_aa: CASSEVAGDTQYF; cdr3_nt: TGTGCCAGCAGTGAAGTTGCGGGGGATACGCAGTATTTT
clone_size: NA; v_call: TRBV4-3; j_call: TRBJ1-1; d_call: NA; cdr3_aa: CASSQDAGDYTEAFF; cdr3_nt: TGCGCCAGCAGCCAAGATGCAGGGGATTACACTGAAGCTTTCTTT
clone_size: few; v_call: TRBV20-1; j_call: TRBJ2-3; d_call: TRBD2; cdr3_aa: CSETPQGGDTQYF; cdr3_nt: TGCAGTGAGACCCCGCAGGGAGGGGATACGCAGTATTTT
clone_size: NA; v_call: TRBV24-1; j_call: TRBJ2-1; d_call: NA; cdr3_aa: CATRGAGFYNEQFF; cdr3_nt: TGTGCCACCAGGGGGGCGGGCTTCTACAATGAGCAGTTCTTC
clone_size: few; v_call: TRBV29-1; j_call: TRBJ2-7; d_call: TRBD2; cdr3_aa: CSVKGGLAGGPTYEQYF; cdr3_nt: TGCAGCGTCAAGGGGGGACTAGCGGGAGGCCCTACCTACGAGCAGTACTTC
clone_size: NA; v_call: TRBV6-5; j_call: TRBJ2-7; d_call: NA; cdr3_aa: CASSYALGANSYEQYF; cdr3_nt: TGTGCCAGCAGTTACGCTCTGGGGGCCAACTCCTACGAGCAATACTTC
clone_size: NA; v_call: TRBV7-2; j_call: TRBJ2-1; d_call: TRBD2; cdr3_aa: CASSLEGLGIEQFF; cdr3_nt: TGTGCCAGCAGCTTAGAGGGACTAGGTATTGAGCAGTTCTTC
clone_size: few; v_call: TRBV7-2; j_call: TRBJ2-7; d_call: NA; cdr3_aa: CASLERGSPIPPRNEQYF; cdr3_nt: TGTGCCAGCCTTGAGAGGGGGTCCCCCATCCCGCCGCGGAACGAGCAGTACTTC
clone_size: many; v_call: TRBV5-4; j_call: TRBJ1-4; d_call: NA; cdr3_aa: CASSLGSGANEKLFF; cdr3_nt: TGTGCCAGCAGCTTGGGGTCGGGGGCTAATGAAAAACTGTTTTTT
clone_size: NA; v_call: TRBV6-6; j_call: TRBJ1-5; d_call: TRBD1; cdr3_aa: CASSPQQQGSQPQHF; cdr3_nt: TGTGCCAGCAGCCCCCAACAACAGGGGTCTCAGCCCCAGCATTTT
clone_size: few; v_call: TRBV12-3/TRBV12-4; j_call: TRBJ2-2; d_call: NA; cdr3_aa: CASSFGTPAGTGELFF; cdr3_nt: TGTGCCAGCAGTTTTGGGACACCTGCGGGGACCGGGGAGCTGTTTTTT
clone_size: few; v_call: TRBV5-1; j_call: TRBJ2-1; d_call: TRBD2; cdr3_aa: CASSQRLAEYNEQFF; cdr3_nt: TGCGCCAGCAGCCAAAGACTAGCGGAGTACAATGAGCAGTTCTTC
clone_size: many; v_call: TRBV6-5; j_call: TRBJ2-5; d_call: NA; cdr3_aa: CASGMRQGEQYF; cdr3_nt: TGTGCCAGCGGGATGCGGCAGGGAGAGCAGTACTTC
clone_size: few; v_call: TRBV29-1; j_call: TRBJ2-5; d_call: NA; cdr3_aa: CSANGGTLGGETQYF; cdr3_nt: TGCAGCGCCAACGGGGGGACCCTAGGGGGAGAGACCCAGTACTTC
clone_size: few; v_call: TRBV20-1; j_call: TRBJ1-2; d_call: NA; cdr3_aa: CSVHGLRYGYTF; cdr3_nt: TGCAGTGTACACGGGCTAAGATATGGCTACACCTTC
clone_size: once; v_call: TRBV7-2; j_call: TRBJ1-2; d_call: NA; cdr3_aa: CASSFGSLNYGYIF; cdr3_nt: TGTGCCAGCAGCTTCGGTTCCCTTAACTATGGCTACATCTTC
clone_size: few; v_call: TRBV6-5; j_call: TRBJ1-6; d_call: NA; cdr3_aa: CASSFGWAYNSPLHF; cdr3_nt: TGTGCCAGCAGTTTCGGGTGGGCCTATAATTCACCCCTCCACTTT
clone_size: NA; v_call: TRBV18; j_call: TRBJ2-3; d_call: NA; cdr3_aa: CASSPPGGDTQYF; cdr3_nt: TGTGCCAGCTCACCACCGGGGGGAGATACGCAGTATTTT
clone_size: few; v_call: TRBV5-4; j_call: TRBJ2-3; d_call: TRBD2; cdr3_aa: CASSLARASGRNTQYF; cdr3_nt: TGTGCCAGCAGCTTGGCTCGGGCTAGCGGGCGGAATACGCAGTATTTT
clone_size: few; v_call: TRBV7-2; j_call: TRBJ2-5; d_call: TRBD2; cdr3_aa: CASSLPLAGAQETQYF; cdr3_nt: TGTGCCAGCAGCTTACCCTTAGCGGGGGCGCAAGAGACCCAGTACTTC
clone_size: few; v_call: TRBV20-1; j_call: TRBJ2-1; d_call: NA; cdr3_aa: CSARGDLPGRNEQFF; cdr3_nt: TGCAGTGCTAGGGGGGACTTGCCGGGCCGGAATGAGCAGTTCTTC
clone_size: few; v_call: TRBV29-1; j_call: TRBJ2-1; d_call: TRBD1; cdr3_aa: CNVNTGGEQFF; cdr3_nt: TGCAACGTGAACACAGGGGGCGAGCAGTTCTTC
clone_size: NA; v_call: TRBV28; j_call: TRBJ2-1; d_call: NA; cdr3_aa: CASSLWAGTTGNEQFF; cdr3_nt: TGTGCCAGCAGTTTATGGGCGGGTACGACGGGGAATGAGCAGTTCTTC
clone_size: NA; v_call: TRBV29-1; j_call: TRBJ1-1; d_call: NA; cdr3_aa: CSVEAVNTEAFF; cdr3_nt: TGCAGCGTTGAGGCAGTGAACACTGAAGCTTTCTTT
clone_size: few; v_call: TRBV3-1; j_call: TRBJ2-7; d_call: TRBD2; cdr3_aa: CASSHSGRGYEQYF; cdr3_nt: TGTGCCAGCAGCCATAGCGGGAGAGGCTACGAGCAGTACTTC